Listed below are T cell receptor beta chains from one sample, sequenced in a study of CD8 T cells in ankylosing spondylitis. One entry per CDR3 protein results from TCRdb running MiXCR on the 5' RACE reads. The sample has hundreds of thousands of distinct CDR3 sequences, 20% seen once. The sample consisted of blood, either unsorted or a sorted T cell fraction (not recorded which). Every receptor here comes from a male donor with ankylosing spondylitis or in good health (not recorded which). Each CDR3 is given with its conserved first and last residue. The D gene is left open where the match is weak.

v_gene,d_gene,j_gene,CDR3aa
TRBV2,TRBD2,TRBJ2-2,CASKTSGLNTGELFF
TRBV20-1,TRBD2,TRBJ2-1,CSARREAYNEQFF
TRBV12-3/TRBV12-4,NA,TRBJ1-1,CASSSTRRAFF
TRBV7-2,TRBD2,TRBJ2-3,CASSLGLAGNTDTQYF
TRBV12-3/TRBV12-4,TRBD1,TRBJ2-5,CASSPPGTDQETQYF
TRBV11-1,TRBD1,TRBJ1-5,CASSSGQGAPQHF
TRBV3-1,TRBD2,TRBJ2-1,CASSSPGLAKGDQFF
TRBV10-3,TRBD1,TRBJ1-2,CAISVQGATNYGYTF
TRBV28,NA,TRBJ2-3,CASSLSPGLDTQYF
TRBV11-1,NA,TRBJ2-2,CASSADRWDTGELFF
TRBV6-5,NA,TRBJ1-1,CASSYSRITLLKANTEAFF
TRBV5-1,NA,TRBJ1-2,CASKKGSFRSF
TRBV12-3/TRBV12-4,NA,TRBJ1-6,CASSLQARGSSPLHF
TRBV7-9,TRBD2,TRBJ2-3,CASSFSGRALVDTQYF
TRBV5-6,TRBD1,TRBJ1-4,CASSLGQGIEKLFF
TRBV3-1,NA,TRBJ2-2,CASSQDKGTGTGELFF
TRBV5-1,NA,TRBJ2-3,CASSLKTSTDTQYF
TRBV5-5,NA,TRBJ2-3,CASSLSGSASSDTQYF
TRBV5-1,NA,TRBJ1-1,CASSLWGIAEAFF
TRBV6-2/TRBV6-3,NA,TRBJ1-5,CASSYPVGGASNQPQHF
TRBV27,TRBD2,TRBJ2-3,CASSLAGGPRETDTQYF
TRBV5-1,TRBD2,TRBJ2-5,CASSAGTSGEETQYF
TRBV20-1,TRBD2,TRBJ2-3,CSARLGAGVSDTQYF